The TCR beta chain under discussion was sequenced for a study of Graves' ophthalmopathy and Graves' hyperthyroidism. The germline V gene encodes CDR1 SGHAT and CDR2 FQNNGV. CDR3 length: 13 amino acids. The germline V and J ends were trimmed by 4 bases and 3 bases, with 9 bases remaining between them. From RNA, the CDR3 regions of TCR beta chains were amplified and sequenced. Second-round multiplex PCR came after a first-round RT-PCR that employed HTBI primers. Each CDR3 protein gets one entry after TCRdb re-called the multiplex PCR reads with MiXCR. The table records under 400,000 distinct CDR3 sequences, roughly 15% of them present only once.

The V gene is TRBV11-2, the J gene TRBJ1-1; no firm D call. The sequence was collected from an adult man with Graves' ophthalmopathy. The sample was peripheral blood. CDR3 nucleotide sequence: TGTGCCAGCAGCTATACCCTTGACACTGAAGCTTTCTTT. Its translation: CASSYTLDTEAFF. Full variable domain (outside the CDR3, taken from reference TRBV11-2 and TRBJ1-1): EAGVAQSPRYKIIEKRQSVAFWCNPISGHATLYWYQQILGQGPKLLIQFQNNGVVDDSQLPKDRFSAERLKGVDSTLKIQPAKLEDSAVYLCASSYTLDTEAFFGQGTRLTVV.